This T cell receptor (beta chain) was sequenced for a study of blood T cell repertoires in COVID-19. The CDR3 length is 13 residues. Trimming cost V 5 bases and J 4 bases, with 9 bases left between them. CDR1 and CDR2 from the germline V gene are MDHEN and SYDVKM. Study processing details: Reference gene primer amplification gave estimated nucleated cell counts. The data were produced by immunoSEQ multiplex PCR, yet TCRdb's version contains in-frame clones alone and is incomplete. Clone size and the V and J calls come from that table; the DNA yielded D and trimming. The sample has fewer than 250,000 clones; roughly 81% are singletons.

This TCR was sampled from a man in his forties or fifties with acute or convalescent COVID-19. Sequenced input: peripheral blood. V usage is TRBV28 and J usage is TRBJ1-5, with D maybe TRBD1 (5 bases). This CDR3 reads CASSGGFNQPQHF. The CDR3 DNA reads TGTGCCAGCAGTGGGGGGTTTAATCAGCCCCAGCATTTT.